This T cell receptor beta chain is from a study of T cell responses to AZD1222 COVID-19 vaccine. Overall study results and limits: Just six people given AZD1222 tested seropositive at baseline. Sampling that yielded the repertoires occurred only after the peak T cell response.

Comments on this clone: The antigen remains undetermined.

Generated by immunoSEQ multiplex PCR, the TCRdb table keeps only in-frame clones and is missing some. This table has 200,000 or so clones, about 93% appearing once. Germline loops: CDR1 SGHAT, CDR2 FQNNGV. The ends were cut back, 2 bases at V and 0 bases at J, with 8 bases in the middle. The CDR3 is made up of 14 amino acids. V usage is TRBV11-2 and J usage is TRBJ2-7, with D perhaps matching TRBD2 (5 bases). This clonotype originated in an adult who received the AZD1222 COVID-19 vaccine. The sample was peripheral blood, taken 28 days after the second AZD1222 dose. The CDR3 region is CASSLMEVSYEQYF. The CDR3 DNA sequence: TGTGCCAGCAGCTTAATGGAGGTCTCCTACGAGCAGTACTTC.